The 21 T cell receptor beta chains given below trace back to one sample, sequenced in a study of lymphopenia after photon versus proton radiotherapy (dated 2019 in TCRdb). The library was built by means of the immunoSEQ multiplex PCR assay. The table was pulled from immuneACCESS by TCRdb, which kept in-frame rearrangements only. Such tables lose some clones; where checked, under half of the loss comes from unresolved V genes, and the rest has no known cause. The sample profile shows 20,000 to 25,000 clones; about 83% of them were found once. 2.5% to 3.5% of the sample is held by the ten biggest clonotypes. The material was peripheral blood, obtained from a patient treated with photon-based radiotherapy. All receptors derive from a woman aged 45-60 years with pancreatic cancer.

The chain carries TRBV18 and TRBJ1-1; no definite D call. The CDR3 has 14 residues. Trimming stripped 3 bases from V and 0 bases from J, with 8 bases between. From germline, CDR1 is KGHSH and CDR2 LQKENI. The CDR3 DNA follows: TGTGCCAGCTCACCCCGGGGATTGAACACTGAAGCTTTCTTT. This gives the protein CASSPRGLNTEAFF.

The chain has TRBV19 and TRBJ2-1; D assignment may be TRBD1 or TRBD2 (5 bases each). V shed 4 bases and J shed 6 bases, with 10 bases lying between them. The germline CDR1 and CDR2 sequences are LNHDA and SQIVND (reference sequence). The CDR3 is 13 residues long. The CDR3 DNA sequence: TGTGCCAGTAGTACTTCCGGGGCCAATGAGCAGTTCTTC. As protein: CASSTSGANEQFF.

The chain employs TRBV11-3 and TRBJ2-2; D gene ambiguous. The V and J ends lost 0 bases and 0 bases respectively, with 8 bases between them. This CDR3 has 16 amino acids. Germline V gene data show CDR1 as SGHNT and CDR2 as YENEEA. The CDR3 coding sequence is TGTGCCAGCAGCTTAGAGACCGACGCGAACACCGGGGAGCTGTTTTTT. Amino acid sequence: CASSLETDANTGELFF.

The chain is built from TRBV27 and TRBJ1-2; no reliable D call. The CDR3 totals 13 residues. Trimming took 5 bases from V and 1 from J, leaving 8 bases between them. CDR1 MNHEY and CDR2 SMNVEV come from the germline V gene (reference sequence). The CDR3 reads CASSPQVNYGYTF. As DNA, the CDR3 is TGTGCCAGCAGTCCCCAGGTTAACTATGGCTACACCTTC.

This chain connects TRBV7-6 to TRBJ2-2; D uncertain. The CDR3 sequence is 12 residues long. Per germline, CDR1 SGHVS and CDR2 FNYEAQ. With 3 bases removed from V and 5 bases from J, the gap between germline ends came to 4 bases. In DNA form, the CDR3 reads TGTGCCAGCAGCTTTGGAACCGGGGAGCTGTTTTTT. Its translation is CASSFGTGELFF.

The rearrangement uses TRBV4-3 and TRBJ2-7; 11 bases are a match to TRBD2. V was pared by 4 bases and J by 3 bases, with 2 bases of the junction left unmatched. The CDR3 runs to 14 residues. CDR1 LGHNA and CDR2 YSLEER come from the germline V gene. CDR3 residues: CASSPGLADYEQYF. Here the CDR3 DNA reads TGCGCCAGCAGCCCGGGACTAGCGGACTACGAGCAGTACTTC.

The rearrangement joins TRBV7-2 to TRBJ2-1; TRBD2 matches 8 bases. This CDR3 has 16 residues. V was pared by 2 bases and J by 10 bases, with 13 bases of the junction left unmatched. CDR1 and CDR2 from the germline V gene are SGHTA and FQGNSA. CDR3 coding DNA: TGTGCCAGCAGCTTACAGGGACTAGTTGGGGCGGAGGAGCAGTTCTTC. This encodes CASSLQGLVGAEEQFF. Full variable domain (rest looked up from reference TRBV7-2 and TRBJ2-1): GAGVSQSPSNKVTEKGKDVELRCDPISGHTALYWYRQSLGQGLEFLIYFQGNSAPDKSGLPSDRFSAERTGGSVSTLTIQRTQQEDSAVYLCASSLQGLVGAEEQFFGPGTRLTVL.

This CDR3 reads CASSVAGGTDTQYF. CDR3 bases: TGCGCCAGCAGCGTAGCGGGGGGCACAGATACGCAGTATTTT. The chain links TRBV4-3 to TRBJ2-3; 9 bases line up with TRBD2. CDR1 and CDR2 (germline): LGHNA, YSLEER. This CDR3 comprises 14 residues. Trimming at V came to 5 bases and at J to 1 base, leaving 1 base not matched to a gene.

CDR3 DNA: TGTGCCAGCAGTCAGGCAGGGGCTAGGCGAGAGACCCAGTACTTC. It encodes CASSQAGARRETQYF. The V and J genes are TRBV2 and TRBJ2-5, with a possible D match to TRBD1 (6 bases). This CDR3 contains 15 residues. Germline-derived CDR1 and CDR2 are SNHLY and FYNNEI. Deletions cut 5 bases from V and 4 bases from J, with 17 bases between.

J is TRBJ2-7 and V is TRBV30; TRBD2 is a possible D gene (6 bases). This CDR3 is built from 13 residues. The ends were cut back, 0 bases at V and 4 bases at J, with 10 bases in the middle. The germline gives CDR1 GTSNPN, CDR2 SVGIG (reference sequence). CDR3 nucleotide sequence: TGTGCCTGGAGTGTACGGAGCGGGTACGAGCAGTACTTC. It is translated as CAWSVRSGYEQYF.

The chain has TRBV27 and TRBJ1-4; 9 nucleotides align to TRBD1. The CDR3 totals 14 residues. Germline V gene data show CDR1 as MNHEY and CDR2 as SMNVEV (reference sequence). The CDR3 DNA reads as TGTGCGAGCCAGGGACAGGGACTTGGTGAAAAACTGTTTTTT. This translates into CASQGQGLGEKLFF.

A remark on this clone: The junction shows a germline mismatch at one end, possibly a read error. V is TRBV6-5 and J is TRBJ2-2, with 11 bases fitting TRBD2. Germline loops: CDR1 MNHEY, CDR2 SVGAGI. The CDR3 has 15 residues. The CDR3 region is CASKTSGMYTGEPFF. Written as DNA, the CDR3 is TGTGCCAGCAAGACTAGCGGGATGTACACCGGGGAGCCGTTTTTT.

CDR3 in amino acids: CASSTGATGELFF. In DNA, the CDR3 is TGTGCCAGCAGCACGGGGGCGACCGGGGAGCTGTTTTTT. V is TRBV11-3 and J is TRBJ2-2; D is tentatively TRBD1 or TRBD2 (6 bases each). Germline V gives CDR1 SGHNT, CDR2 YENEEA. V lost 5 bases and J lost 5, with 9 bases in between. The CDR3 is 13 amino acids.

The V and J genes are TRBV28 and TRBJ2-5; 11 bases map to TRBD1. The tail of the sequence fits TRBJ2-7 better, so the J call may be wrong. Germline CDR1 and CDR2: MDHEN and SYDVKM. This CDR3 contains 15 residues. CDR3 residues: CASRPGTGGSYEQYF. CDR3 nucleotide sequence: TGTGCCAGCAGACCCGGGACAGGGGGCTCCTACGAGCAGTACTTC.

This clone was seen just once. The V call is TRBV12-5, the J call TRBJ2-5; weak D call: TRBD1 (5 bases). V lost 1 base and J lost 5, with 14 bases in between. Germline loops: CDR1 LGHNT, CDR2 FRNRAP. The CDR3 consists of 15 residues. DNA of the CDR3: TGTGCTAGTGGTTTGGGGAGACAGTCTGGGGAGACCCAGTACTTC. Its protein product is CASGLGRQSGETQYF.

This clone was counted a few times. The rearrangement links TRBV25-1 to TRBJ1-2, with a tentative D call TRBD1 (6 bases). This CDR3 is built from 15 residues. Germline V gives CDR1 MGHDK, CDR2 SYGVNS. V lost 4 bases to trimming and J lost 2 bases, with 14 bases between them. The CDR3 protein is CASSGGQFLNYGYTF. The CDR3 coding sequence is TGTGCCAGCAGTGGAGGACAGTTTCTCAACTATGGCTACACCTTC.

The CDR3 sequence is CASSVEVLGSGYTF. For the CDR3, the DNA is TGTGCCAGCAGCGTAGAGGTGTTGGGGAGCGGCTACACCTTC. This rearrangement joins TRBV9 to TRBJ1-2; D gene ambiguous. Trimming took 0 bases from V and 8 from J, leaving 14 bases between them. The CDR3 extends over 14 amino acids. Germline CDR1 SGDLS, CDR2 YYNGEE.

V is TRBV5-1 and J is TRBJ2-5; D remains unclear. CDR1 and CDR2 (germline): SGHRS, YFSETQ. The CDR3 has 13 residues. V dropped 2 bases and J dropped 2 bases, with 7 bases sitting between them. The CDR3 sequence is CASSFQDQETQYF. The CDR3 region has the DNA TGCGCCAGCAGCTTTCAAGATCAAGAGACCCAGTACTTC.

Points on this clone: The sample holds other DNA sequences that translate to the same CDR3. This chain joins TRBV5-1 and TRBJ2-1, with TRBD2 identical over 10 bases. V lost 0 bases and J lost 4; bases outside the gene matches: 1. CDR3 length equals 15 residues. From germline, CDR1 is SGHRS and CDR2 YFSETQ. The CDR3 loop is CASSLGTSGYNEQFF. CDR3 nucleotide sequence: TGCGCCAGCAGCTTGGGGACTAGCGGTTACAATGAGCAGTTCTTC.

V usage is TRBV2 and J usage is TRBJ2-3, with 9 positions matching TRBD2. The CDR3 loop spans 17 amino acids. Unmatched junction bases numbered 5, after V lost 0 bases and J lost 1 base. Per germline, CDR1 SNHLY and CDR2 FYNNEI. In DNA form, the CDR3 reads TGTGCCAGCAGTGAAGCGCGGGTAGCGGGAGGCACAGATACGCAGTATTTT. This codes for CASSEARVAGGTDTQYF.

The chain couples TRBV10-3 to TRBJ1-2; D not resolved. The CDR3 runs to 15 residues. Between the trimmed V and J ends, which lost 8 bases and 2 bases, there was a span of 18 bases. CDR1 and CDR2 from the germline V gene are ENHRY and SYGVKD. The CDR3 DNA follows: TGTGCCATCCCTATTTCTGACGGGCCAAACTATGGCTACACCTTC. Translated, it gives CAIPISDGPNYGYTF.